A selection of T cell receptor beta chains follows, all from one sample in a study of T-cell reconstitution after alpha-beta-depleted transplantation in children. TCRdb reprocessed the PCR reads via MiXCR and lists one record per CDR3 protein. The sample yields roughly 500,000 distinct CDR3 sequences, around a third seen once. Source: PBMCs from the stem cell graft donor, taken from the stem cell graft. The receptors originated from a human donor who donated a stem cell graft to a child with aplastic anemia. Each CDR3 is given with its conserved first and last residue. A D gene is named only where the DNA matches it firmly. Clone size is given for some rows only: seen once, a few or many times, or a class if the clone is expanded.

- | - | TRBJ1-2 | TRBV7-9 | CASSVYGNANYGYTF | TGTGCCAGCAGCGTCTATGGCAACGCTAACTATGGCTACACCTTC
few | TRBD2 | TRBJ2-1 | TRBV20-1 | CSARQTPILAGHLNEQFF | TGCAGTGCACGCCAAACCCCAATTCTAGCGGGACATCTCAATGAGCAGTTCTTC
- | - | TRBJ2-3 | TRBV5-1 | CASSFVGGKSADTQYF | TGCGCCAGCAGCTTTGTGGGGGGCAAATCAGCCGATACGCAGTATTTT
- | TRBD1 | TRBJ2-7 | TRBV7-2 | CASRRTFTTGSNEQYF | TGTGCCAGCAGGCGAACATTTACGACAGGGTCTAACGAGCAGTACTTC
- | - | TRBJ1-4 | TRBV4-3 | CASTVGERSGEKLFF | TGCGCCAGCACCGTGGGCGAGCGTTCGGGGGAAAAACTGTTTTTT
- | - | TRBJ1-2 | TRBV7-9 | CASSASTGIANYGYTF | TGTGCCAGCAGCGCCTCGACAGGAATTGCTAACTATGGCTACACCTTC
- | TRBD2 | TRBJ2-5 | TRBV13 | CASSWGLAGQETQYF | TGTGCCAGCAGTTGGGGACTAGCGGGCCAAGAGACCCAGTACTTC
few | - | TRBJ1-1 | TRBV18 | CASSPDPMGTEAFF | TGTGCCAGCTCACCTGACCCCATGGGGACTGAAGCTTTCTTT
- | - | TRBJ1-2 | TRBV30 | CAWSPPGQNYGYTF | TGTGCCTGGAGTCCCCCTGGACAGAACTATGGCTACACCTTC
few | - | TRBJ2-1 | TRBV10-2 | CASSADRMVNEQFF | TGCGCCAGCAGCGCCGATAGAATGGTCAATGAGCAGTTCTTC
few | - | TRBJ1-5 | TRBV12-3/TRBV12-4 | CASSLAMGGGQPQHF | TGTGCCAGCAGTTTAGCAATGGGGGGCGGTCAGCCCCAGCATTTT
- | TRBD2 | TRBJ2-3 | TRBV15 | CATRTSGTDTQYF | TGTGCCACCAGGACTAGCGGCACAGATACGCAGTATTTT
- | - | TRBJ1-1 | TRBV20-1 | CKAPPGGRLNTEAFF | TGCAAGGCCCCCCCCGGGGGTAGACTGAACACTGAAGCTTTCTTT
- | - | TRBJ1-1 | TRBV13 | CASSLARSIWGNGDTEAFF | TGTGCCAGCAGCCTAGCCCGATCTATATGGGGGAATGGTGACACTGAAGCTTTCTTT
few | TRBD1 | TRBJ1-2 | TRBV7-6 | CASSHGTGERDGYTF | TGTGCCAGCAGCCATGGGACAGGGGAGCGCGATGGCTACACCTTC
- | - | TRBJ2-3 | TRBV29-1 | CSVLTGRTDTQYF | TGCAGCGTTCTAACGGGTCGAACAGATACGCAGTATTTT
- | - | TRBJ2-1 | TRBV4-3 | CASSQDSAVYYNEQFF | TGCGCCAGCAGCCAAGACTCGGCTGTCTACTACAATGAGCAGTTCTTC
few | TRBD1 | TRBJ2-7 | TRBV12-3/TRBV12-4 | CASSPPTGAAYEQYF | TGTGCCAGCAGTCCTCCGACAGGGGCGGCATACGAGCAGTACTTC
- | - | TRBJ2-1 | TRBV18 | CASSLPGAENEQFF | TGTGCCAGCTCACTCCCTGGTGCGGAGAATGAGCAGTTCTTC
- | - | TRBJ1-2 | TRBV5-1 | CASSIDFGAYGYTF | TGCGCCAGCAGTATTGATTTCGGGGCCTATGGCTACACCTTC
- | TRBD2 | TRBJ2-1 | TRBV12-3/TRBV12-4 | CASSLTSGRRYNEQFF | TGTGCCAGCAGTTTGACTAGCGGGAGGAGGTACAATGAGCAGTTCTTC
- | - | TRBJ2-1 | TRBV19 | CASSTVASLRRNEQFF | TGTGCCAGTAGTACTGTTGCTAGCCTACGTCGCAATGAGCAGTTCTTC
- | TRBD2 | TRBJ2-1 | TRBV5-4 | CASSLLLAGASYNEQFF | TGTGCCAGCAGCTTGTTGTTGGCGGGAGCGTCCTACAATGAGCAGTTCTTC
few | TRBD1 | TRBJ1-1 | TRBV29-1 | CSVEKTGVTEAFF | TGCAGCGTGGAGAAGACAGGGGTGACTGAAGCTTTCTTT
- | TRBD2 | TRBJ2-1 | TRBV24-1 | CATSEAGSSYNEQFF | TGTGCCACCAGTGAAGCGGGAAGCTCCTACAATGAGCAGTTCTTC
- | TRBD2 | TRBJ2-7 | TRBV3-1 | CASSQCGRCEQYF | TGTGCCAGCAGCCAATGCGGGAGGTGCGAGCAGTACTTC
few | - | TRBJ2-5 | TRBV5-1 | CASMLEETQYF | TGCGCCAGCATGTTAGAAGAGACCCAGTACTTC
- | - | TRBJ1-4 | TRBV12-3/TRBV12-4 | CASSLVYEKLFF | TGTGCCAGCAGTTTGGTCTACGAAAAACTGTTTTTT
few | TRBD2 | TRBJ2-2 | TRBV5-6 | CASRTSPRTGELFF | TGTGCCAGCAGGACTAGCCCTAGGACCGGGGAGCTGTTTTTT
- | TRBD1 | TRBJ1-5 | TRBV6-2/TRBV6-3 | CASSYVGQGDPHQPQHF | TGTGCCAGCAGTTACGTGGGACAGGGCGACCCCCATCAGCCCCAGCATTTT
- | TRBD2 | TRBJ2-5 | TRBV19 | CASSLMLAGVETQYF | TGTGCCAGTAGTTTGATGCTAGCGGGAGTAGAGACCCAGTACTTC
few | TRBD2 | TRBJ2-7 | TRBV20-1 | CSARLAGGSGQYF | TGCAGTGCTCGACTAGCGGGAGGATCAGGGCAGTACTTC
- | TRBD2 | TRBJ2-3 | TRBV13 | CASSLGRAGRTDTQYF | TGTGCCAGCAGCTTAGGCCGGGCCGGGAGGACAGATACGCAGTATTTT
few | - | TRBJ2-3 | TRBV7-2 | CASSPDEGASTDTQYF | TGTGCCAGCAGCCCTGACGAAGGTGCTAGCACAGATACGCAGTATTTT
- | TRBD2 | TRBJ2-3 | TRBV18 | CASSPQSGGRGTDTQYF | TGTGCCAGCTCACCGCAGTCTGGCGGGAGAGGCACAGATACGCAGTATTTT
- | TRBD2 | TRBJ2-3 | TRBV4-3 | CASSQVAGGTTSTDTQYF | TGCGCCAGCAGCCAAGTAGCGGGAGGAACCACTAGCACAGATACGCAGTATTTT
- | - | TRBJ1-4 | TRBV12-3/TRBV12-4 | CASSSKTVENEKLFF | TGTGCCAGCAGTTCAAAGACAGTCGAAAATGAAAAACTGTTTTTT
- | - | TRBJ1-4 | TRBV15 | CAISRFVPGQNNEKLFF | TGTGCCATCAGCAGATTCGTCCCCGGCCAGAATAATGAAAAACTGTTTTTT
few | - | TRBJ2-3 | TRBV9 | CASSVGIGKTDTQYF | TGTGCCAGCAGCGTAGGTATAGGGAAGACAGATACGCAGTATTTT
- | TRBD1 | TRBJ1-1 | TRBV29-1 | CSVSWTGQAFF | TGCAGCGTTTCATGGACAGGGCAGGCTTTCTTT
few | - | TRBJ1-6 | TRBV20-1 | CSASIGEGSYNSPLHF | TGCAGTGCTAGTATCGGGGAGGGCTCCTATAATTCACCCCTCCACTTT
- | - | TRBJ2-3 | TRBV25-1 | CASSEYAGSTDTQYF | TGTGCCAGCAGTGAATACGCGGGCAGCACAGATACGCAGTATTTT
once | TRBD1 | TRBJ2-5 | TRBV19 | CATRTGEETQYF | TGTGCCACCCGGACAGGGGAAGAGACCCAGTACTTC
- | - | TRBJ2-1 | TRBV3-1 | CASSQTTLGSYNEQFF | TGTGCCAGCAGCCAAACGACACTAGGTTCCTACAATGAGCAGTTCTTC
- | TRBD1 | TRBJ1-6 | TRBV5-1 | CASSLRDRVNSPLHF | TGCGCCAGCAGCTTGAGGGACAGGGTGAATTCACCCCTCCACTTT
- | TRBD2 | TRBJ2-1 | TRBV20-1 | CSVPPGLAGSTHNEQFF | TGCAGTGTACCACCGGGACTAGCGGGAAGCACTCACAATGAGCAGTTCTTC
- | - | TRBJ2-3 | TRBV4-3 | CASSQDATRTDTQYF | TGCGCCAGCAGCCAAGATGCGACCCGCACAGATACGCAGTATTTT
once | - | TRBJ2-2 | TRBV10-3 | CAISANTGELFF | TGTGCCATTTCCGCGAACACCGGGGAGCTGTTTTTT
- | TRBD1 | TRBJ1-1 | TRBV6-2/TRBV6-3 | CASRQTGNTEAFF | TGTGCCAGCAGGCAGACAGGGAATACTGAAGCTTTCTTT
- | - | TRBJ1-4 | TRBV6-5 | CASSYTPGSGEKLFF | TGTGCCAGCAGTTACACCCCCGGGTCAGGCGAAAAACTGTTTTTT
few | - | TRBJ2-5 | TRBV6-5 | CASSYGQFRETQYF | TGTGCCAGCAGTTACGGGCAGTTCCGGGAGACCCAGTACTTC
many | TRBD1 | TRBJ1-2 | TRBV12-3/TRBV12-4 | CASSLAGTAYGYTF | TGTGCCAGCAGTTTAGCCGGGACAGCCTACGGCTACACCTTC
few | - | TRBJ1-1 | TRBV5-5 | CASSLGFFGGMNTEAFF | TGTGCCAGCAGCTTGGGATTTTTCGGGGGGATGAACACTGAAGCTTTCTTT
- | - | TRBJ1-4 | TRBV5-1 | CASSERDSGREKLFF | TGCGCCAGCAGCGAGCGAGACAGCGGCCGGGAAAAACTGTTTTTT
- | TRBD2 | TRBJ2-4 | TRBV3-1 | CASSRGLAGDMAKNIQYF | TGTGCCAGCAGCCGTGGACTAGCGGGAGACATGGCCAAAAACATTCAGTACTTC
few | TRBD1 | TRBJ2-7 | TRBV20-1 | CSARVPGGSRYEQYF | TGCAGTGCTAGAGTTCCAGGGGGCTCTCGATACGAGCAGTACTTC
- | TRBD2 | TRBJ2-1 | TRBV5-6 | CASSLVSLAGYYNEQFF | TGTGCCAGCAGCTTGGTATCCCTAGCGGGATACTACAATGAGCAGTTCTTC
- | - | TRBJ1-5 | TRBV20-1 | CSATGEGQPQHF | TGCAGTGCTACAGGTGAGGGTCAGCCCCAGCATTTT
- | - | TRBJ1-1 | TRBV6-5 | CASSYSATSEAFF | TGTGCCAGCAGTTACTCCGCTACGAGTGAAGCTTTCTTT
few | TRBD1 | TRBJ1-1 | TRBV10-2 | CASSEGRGTTEAFF | TGCGCCAGCAGTGAGGGCAGGGGGACCACTGAAGCTTTCTTT